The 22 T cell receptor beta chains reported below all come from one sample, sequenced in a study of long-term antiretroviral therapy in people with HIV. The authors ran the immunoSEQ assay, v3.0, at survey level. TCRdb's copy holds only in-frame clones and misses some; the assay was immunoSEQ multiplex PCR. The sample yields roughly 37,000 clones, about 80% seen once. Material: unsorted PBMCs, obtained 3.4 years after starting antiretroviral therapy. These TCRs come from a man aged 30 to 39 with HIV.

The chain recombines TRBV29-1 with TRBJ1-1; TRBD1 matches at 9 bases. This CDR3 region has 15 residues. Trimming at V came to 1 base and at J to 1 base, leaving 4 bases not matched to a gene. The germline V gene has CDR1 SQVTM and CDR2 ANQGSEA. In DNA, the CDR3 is TGCAGCGTTGAAGGGACAGGGGATTCGAACACTGAAGCTTTCTTT. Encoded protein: CSVEGTGDSNTEAFF.

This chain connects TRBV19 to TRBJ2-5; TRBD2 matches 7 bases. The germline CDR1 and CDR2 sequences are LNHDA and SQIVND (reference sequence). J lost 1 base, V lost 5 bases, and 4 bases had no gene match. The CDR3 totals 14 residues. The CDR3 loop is CASSLAGFQETQYF. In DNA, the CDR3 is TGTGCCAGTAGTTTAGCGGGCTTCCAAGAGACCCAGTACTTC.

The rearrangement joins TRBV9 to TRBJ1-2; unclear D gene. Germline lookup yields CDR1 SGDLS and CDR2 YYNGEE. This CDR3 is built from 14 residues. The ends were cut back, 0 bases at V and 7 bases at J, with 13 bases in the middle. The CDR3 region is CASSVAGGMVGYTF. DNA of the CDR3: TGTGCCAGCAGCGTAGCGGGAGGGATGGTTGGCTACACCTTC.

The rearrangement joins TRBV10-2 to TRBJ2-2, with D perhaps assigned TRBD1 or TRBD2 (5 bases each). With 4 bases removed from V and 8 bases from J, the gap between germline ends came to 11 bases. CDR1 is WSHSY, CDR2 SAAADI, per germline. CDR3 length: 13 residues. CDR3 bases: TGCGCCAGCAGTGCCCGAGAGGGGGGGGAGCTGTTTTTT. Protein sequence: CASSAREGGELFF.

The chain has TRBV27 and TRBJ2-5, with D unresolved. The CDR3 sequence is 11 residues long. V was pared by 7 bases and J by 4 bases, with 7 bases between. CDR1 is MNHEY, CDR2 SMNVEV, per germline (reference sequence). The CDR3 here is CASIKGETQYF. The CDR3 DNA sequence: TGTGCCAGCATAAAAGGAGAGACCCAGTACTTC.

CDR3 protein: CASSSTARQGPYEQYF. The DNA of the CDR3 is TGTGCCAGCAGCTCCACAGCCAGACAGGGTCCCTACGAGCAGTACTTC. The rearrangement links TRBV7-2 to TRBJ2-7; 7 nucleotides line up with TRBD1. CDR3 length: 16 residues. The junction had 11 bases not matched to a gene; V was cut back by 4 bases and J by 2 bases. Germline CDR1 is SGHTA and CDR2 is FQGNSA.

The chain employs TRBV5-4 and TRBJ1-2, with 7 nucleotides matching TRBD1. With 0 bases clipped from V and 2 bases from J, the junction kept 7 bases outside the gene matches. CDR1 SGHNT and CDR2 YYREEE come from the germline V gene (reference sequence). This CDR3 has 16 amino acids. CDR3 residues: CASSLGQGHVNYGYTF. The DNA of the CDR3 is TGTGCCAGCAGCTTGGGACAGGGACATGTAAACTATGGCTACACCTTC.

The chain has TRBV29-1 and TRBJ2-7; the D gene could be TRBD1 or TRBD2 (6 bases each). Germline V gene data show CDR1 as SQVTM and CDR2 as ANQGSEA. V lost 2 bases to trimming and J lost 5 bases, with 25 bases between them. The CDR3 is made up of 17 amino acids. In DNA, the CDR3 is TGCAGCGTTGAATATTCGGGGGCCAGGGGTGAAGATGACGAGCAGTACTTC. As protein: CSVEYSGARGEDDEQYF.

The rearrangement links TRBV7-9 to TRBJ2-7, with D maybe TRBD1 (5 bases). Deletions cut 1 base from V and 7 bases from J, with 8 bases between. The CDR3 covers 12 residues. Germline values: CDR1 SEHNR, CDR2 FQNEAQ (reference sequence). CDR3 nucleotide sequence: TGTGCCAGCAGCTTAGTAGGGGAAGAGCAGTACTTC. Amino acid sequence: CASSLVGEEQYF.

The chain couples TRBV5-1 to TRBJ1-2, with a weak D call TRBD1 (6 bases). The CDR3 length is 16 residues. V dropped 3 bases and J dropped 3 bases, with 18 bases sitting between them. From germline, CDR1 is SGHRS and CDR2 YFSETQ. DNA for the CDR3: TGCGCCAGCAGCTCCAACCTTCAGGGGACCTACTATGGCTACACCTTC. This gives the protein CASSSNLQGTYYGYTF.

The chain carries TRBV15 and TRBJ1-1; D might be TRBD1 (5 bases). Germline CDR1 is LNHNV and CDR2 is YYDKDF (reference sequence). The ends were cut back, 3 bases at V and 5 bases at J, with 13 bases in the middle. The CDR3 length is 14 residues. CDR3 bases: TGTGCCACCAGCAGCGAGGGGAGGAGGACTGAAGCTTTCTTT. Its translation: CATSSEGRRTEAFF.

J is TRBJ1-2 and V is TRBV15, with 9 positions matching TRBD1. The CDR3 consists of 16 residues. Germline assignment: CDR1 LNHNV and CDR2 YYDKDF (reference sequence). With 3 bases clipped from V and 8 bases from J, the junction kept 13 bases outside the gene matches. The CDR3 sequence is CATSSQPGQGLSGYTF. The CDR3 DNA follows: TGTGCCACCAGCAGTCAACCGGGACAGGGTTTGAGCGGCTACACCTTC.

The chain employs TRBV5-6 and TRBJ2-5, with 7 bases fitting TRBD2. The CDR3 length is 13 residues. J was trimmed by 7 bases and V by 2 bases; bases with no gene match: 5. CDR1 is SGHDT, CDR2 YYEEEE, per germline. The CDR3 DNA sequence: TGTGCCAGCAGCTTTGGTCGCGGGGGGACCCAGTACTTC. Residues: CASSFGRGGTQYF.

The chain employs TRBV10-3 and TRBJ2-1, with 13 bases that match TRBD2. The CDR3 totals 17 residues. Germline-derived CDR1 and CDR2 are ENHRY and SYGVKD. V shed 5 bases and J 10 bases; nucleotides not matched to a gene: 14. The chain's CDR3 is CAISPGLAGPTNGEQFF. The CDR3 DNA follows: TGTGCCATCAGTCCGGGACTAGCGGGACCAACTAATGGAGAGCAGTTCTTC.

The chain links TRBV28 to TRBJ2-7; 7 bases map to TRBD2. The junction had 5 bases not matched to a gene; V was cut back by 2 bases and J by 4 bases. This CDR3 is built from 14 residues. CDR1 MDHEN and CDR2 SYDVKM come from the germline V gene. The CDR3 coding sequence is TGTGCCAGCAGTTTAGGCGGGACTAATTACGAGCAGTACTTC. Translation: CASSLGGTNYEQYF.

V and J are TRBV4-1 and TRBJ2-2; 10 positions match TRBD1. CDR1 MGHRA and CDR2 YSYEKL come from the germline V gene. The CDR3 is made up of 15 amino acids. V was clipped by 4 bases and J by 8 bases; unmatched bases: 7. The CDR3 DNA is TGCGCCAGCAGCCTGACAGGGGGCGCGTCGGGGGAGCTGTTTTTT. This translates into CASSLTGGASGELFF.

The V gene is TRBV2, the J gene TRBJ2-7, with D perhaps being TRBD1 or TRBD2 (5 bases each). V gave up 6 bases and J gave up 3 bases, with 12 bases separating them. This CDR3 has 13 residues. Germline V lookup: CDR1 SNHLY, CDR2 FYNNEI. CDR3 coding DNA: TGTGCCAGCAGGAGGGGCAGCTTCTACGAGCAGTACTTC. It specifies CASRRGSFYEQYF.

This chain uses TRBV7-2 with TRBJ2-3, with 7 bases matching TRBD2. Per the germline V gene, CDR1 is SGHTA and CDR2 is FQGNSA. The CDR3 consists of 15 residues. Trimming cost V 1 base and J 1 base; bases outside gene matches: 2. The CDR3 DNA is TGTGCCAGCAGCTTAGAACTAGCGCGCACAGATACGCAGTATTTT. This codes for CASSLELARTDTQYF.

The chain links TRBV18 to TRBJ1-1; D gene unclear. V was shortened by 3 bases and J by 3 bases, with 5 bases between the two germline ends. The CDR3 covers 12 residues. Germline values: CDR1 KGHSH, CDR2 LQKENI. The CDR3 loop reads CASSPRDTEAFF. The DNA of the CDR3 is TGTGCCAGCTCACCCCGGGACACTGAAGCTTTCTTT.

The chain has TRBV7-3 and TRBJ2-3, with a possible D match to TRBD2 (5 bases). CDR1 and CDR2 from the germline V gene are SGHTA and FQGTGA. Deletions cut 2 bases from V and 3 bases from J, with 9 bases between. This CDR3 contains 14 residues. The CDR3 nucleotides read TGTGCCAGCAGCTTAGCGGGTCGAACAGATACGCAGTATTTT. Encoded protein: CASSLAGRTDTQYF.

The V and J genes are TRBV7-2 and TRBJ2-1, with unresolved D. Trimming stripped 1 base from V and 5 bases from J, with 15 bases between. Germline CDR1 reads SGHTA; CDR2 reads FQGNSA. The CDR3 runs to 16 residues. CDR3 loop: CASSLVSASRNNEQFF. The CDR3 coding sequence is TGTGCCAGCAGCTTAGTTTCGGCTAGTCGCAACAATGAGCAGTTCTTC.

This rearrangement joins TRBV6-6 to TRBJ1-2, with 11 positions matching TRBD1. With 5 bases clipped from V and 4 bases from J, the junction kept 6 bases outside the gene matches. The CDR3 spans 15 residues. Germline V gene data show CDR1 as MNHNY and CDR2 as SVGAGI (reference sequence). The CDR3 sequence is CASSGWTGGSYGYTF. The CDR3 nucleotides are TGTGCCAGCAGTGGTTGGACAGGGGGCAGCTATGGCTACACCTTC.